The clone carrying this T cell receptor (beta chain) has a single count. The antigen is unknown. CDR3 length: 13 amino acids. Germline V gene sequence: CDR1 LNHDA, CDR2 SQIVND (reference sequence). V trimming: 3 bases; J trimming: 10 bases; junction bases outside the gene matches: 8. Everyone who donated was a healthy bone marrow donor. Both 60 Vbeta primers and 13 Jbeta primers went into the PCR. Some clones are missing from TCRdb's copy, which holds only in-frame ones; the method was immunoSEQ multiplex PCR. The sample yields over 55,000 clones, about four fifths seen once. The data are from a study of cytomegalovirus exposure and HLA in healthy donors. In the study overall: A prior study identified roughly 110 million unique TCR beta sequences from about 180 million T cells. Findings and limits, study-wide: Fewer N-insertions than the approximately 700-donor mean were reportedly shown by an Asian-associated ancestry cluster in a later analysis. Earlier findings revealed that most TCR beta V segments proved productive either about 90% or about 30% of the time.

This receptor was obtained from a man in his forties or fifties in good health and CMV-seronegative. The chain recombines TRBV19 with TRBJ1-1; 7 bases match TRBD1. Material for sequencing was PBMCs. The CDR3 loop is CASSIQQGVRAFF. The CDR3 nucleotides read TGTGCCAGTAGTATCCAGCAGGGGGTGCGAGCTTTCTTT. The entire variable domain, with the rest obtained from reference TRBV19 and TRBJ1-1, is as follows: DGGITQSPKYLFRKEGQNVTLSCEQNLNHDAMYWYRQDPGQGLRLIYYSQIVNDFQKGDIAEGYSVSREKKESFPLTVTSAQKNPTAFYLCASSIQQGVRAFFGQGTRLTVV.